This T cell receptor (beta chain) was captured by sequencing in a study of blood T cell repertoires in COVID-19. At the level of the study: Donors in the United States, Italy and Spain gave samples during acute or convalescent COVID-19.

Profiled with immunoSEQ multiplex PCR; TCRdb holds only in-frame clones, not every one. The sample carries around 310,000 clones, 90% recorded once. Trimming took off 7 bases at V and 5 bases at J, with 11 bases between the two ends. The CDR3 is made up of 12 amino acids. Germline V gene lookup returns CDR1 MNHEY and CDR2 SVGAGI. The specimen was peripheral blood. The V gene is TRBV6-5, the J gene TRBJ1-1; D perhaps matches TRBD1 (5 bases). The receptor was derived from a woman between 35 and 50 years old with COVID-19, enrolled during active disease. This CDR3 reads CASTRQGTEAFF. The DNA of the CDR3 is TGTGCCAGCACCCGGCAGGGAACTGAAGCTTTCTTT.